One and the same sample provided the 26 T cell receptor beta chains below, sequenced in a study of Ad26.COV2.S vaccination and SARS-CoV-2 variants. The assay was immunoSEQ multiplex PCR, and TCRdb's table has in-frame clones only and misses some. The data hold more than 250,000 clones, with over 75% observed a single time. Treatment described: around 19 received Ad26.COV2.S at low or high dose, single or two shots; roughly 5 received placebo; per-sample allocation not given. Material that was analyzed had been drawn on day 63 after the first vaccine or placebo injection. Specimen: peripheral blood, collected in a trial of Ad26.COV2.S vaccine versus placebo. These receptors were obtained from a person aged 18-60 years who received the Ad26.COV2.S COVID-19 vaccine or a placebo.

V is TRBV19 and J is TRBJ1-5; D might be TRBD1 (6 bases). With 5 bases removed from V and 0 bases from J, the gap between germline ends came to 17 bases. CDR1 and CDR2 (germline): LNHDA, SQIVND (reference sequence). This CDR3 has 17 amino acids. The CDR3 sequence is CASSVQGYGDSNQPQHF. The CDR3 region has the DNA TGTGCCAGTAGTGTTCAGGGGTACGGGGATAGCAATCAGCCCCAGCATTTT.

The V and J genes are TRBV6-5 and TRBJ1-2; the D gene is possibly TRBD1 (5 bases). Per the germline V gene, CDR1 is MNHEY and CDR2 is SVGAGI. CDR3 length: 14 residues. Trimming removed 6 bases at V and 0 bases at J, with 11 bases between. CDR3: CASSGAGSNYGYTF. Written as DNA, the CDR3 is TGTGCCAGCAGCGGGGCAGGGTCTAACTATGGCTACACCTTC.

This chain joins TRBV15 and TRBJ1-5; possible D gene TRBD1, 6 bases. This CDR3 has 13 amino acids. V lost 3 bases, J lost 11 bases, and 14 bases lay in between. Germline CDR1 and CDR2: LNHNV and YYDKDF (reference sequence). CDR3 DNA sequence: TGTGCCACCAGCAGTACCTTACAGGGAGCCCAGCATTTT. Translation: CATSSTLQGAQHF.

This chain links TRBV12-3 or TRBV12-4 with TRBJ1-1; no clear D gene. This CDR3 has 12 amino acids. Between the trimmed V and J ends, which lost 6 bases and 7 bases, there was a span of 12 bases. The CDR3 here is CASSSVGSEAFF. In nucleotides, the CDR3 is TGTGCCAGCAGCTCCGTAGGGAGTGAAGCTTTCTTT.

The J gene is TRBJ1-3, the V gene TRBV5-8, with D uncertain. This CDR3 contains 13 residues. Between the trimmed V and J ends, which lost 6 bases and 0 bases, there was a span of 7 bases. CDR1 and CDR2 from the germline V gene are SGHTS and YDEGEE. The CDR3 here is CASKRTSGNTIYF. CDR3 nucleotide sequence: TGTGCCAGCAAACGGACCTCTGGAAACACCATATATTTT.

V is TRBV6-5 and J is TRBJ1-1, with 9 bases that match TRBD1. Germline V gene lookup returns CDR1 MNHEY and CDR2 SVGAGI. The V segment lost 7 bases and the J segment 3 bases; nucleotides outside the gene matches: 9. The CDR3 covers 15 residues. CDR3 loop: CASTVGQGFDTEAFF. CDR3 in DNA: TGTGCCAGCACCGTGGGACAGGGATTTGACACTGAAGCTTTCTTT.

The J gene is TRBJ1-1, the V gene TRBV7-9; the D is unclear. Trimming took 3 bases from V and 0 from J, leaving 5 bases between them. CDR3 length: 13 residues. Germline assignment: CDR1 SEHNR and CDR2 FQNEAQ (reference sequence). The CDR3 bases are TGTGCCAGCAGCTTTAGAGTGAACACTGAAGCTTTCTTT. This encodes CASSFRVNTEAFF.

The chain uses TRBV14 and TRBJ1-2, with 8 bases aligning to TRBD1. Trimming at V came to 3 bases and at J to 7 bases, leaving 4 bases not matched to a gene. Germline V gene sequence: CDR1 SGHDN, CDR2 FVKESK. The CDR3 consists of 13 residues. Here the CDR3 DNA reads TGTGCCAGCAGCCAGGACAGGGAGGTTGGCTACACCTTC. Residues: CASSQDREVGYTF.

V gene TRBV5-1 combines with J gene TRBJ2-6; D ambiguous. The CDR3 runs 13 residues. Deletions cut 9 bases from V and 1 base from J, with 8 bases between. From germline, CDR1 is SGHRS and CDR2 YFSETQ. The CDR3 protein is CATSESGANVLTF. CDR3 DNA: TGCGCCACCTCTGAATCTGGGGCCAACGTCCTGACTTTC.

This chain uses TRBV30 with TRBJ2-5; maybe TRBD1 (6 bases). This CDR3 region has 12 residues. The germline CDR1 and CDR2 sequences are GTSNPN and SVGIG (reference sequence). Between the trimmed V and J ends, which lost 2 bases and 3 bases, there was a span of 7 bases. CDR3 in DNA: TGTGCCTGGAGTTACAGGGAAGAGACCCAGTACTTC. Its translation is CAWSYREETQYF.

There are a few counts of this clone. This chain uses TRBV27 with TRBJ1-3; 10 nucleotides line up with TRBD1. V lost 5 bases and J lost 4; bases outside the gene matches: 14. CDR1 and CDR2 (germline): MNHEY, SMNVEV (reference sequence). This CDR3 region has 18 residues. CDR3: CASSHAAPGQGLGNTIYF. CDR3 in DNA: TGTGCCAGCAGTCACGCTGCCCCGGGACAGGGGTTGGGAAACACCATATATTTT.

The V gene is TRBV29-1, the J gene TRBJ2-7, with unresolved D. The V gene's germline CDR1 is SQVTM and CDR2 ANQGSEA. The V end was cut by 5 bases, the J end by 6 bases, with 11 bases between. The CDR3 length is 11 residues. As DNA, the CDR3 is TGCAGCGTTAGGTCGGCCCCCGAGCAGTACTTC. It translates to CSVRSAPEQYF.

This clone has a handful of counts. The chain carries TRBV15 and TRBJ2-1, with 9 bases fitting TRBD2. The CDR3 runs to 14 residues. Per the germline V gene, CDR1 is LNHNV and CDR2 is YYDKDF (reference sequence). With 2 bases clipped from V and 9 bases from J, the junction kept 5 bases outside the gene matches. The CDR3 loop is CATSRLAGAAEQFF. CDR3 nucleotides: TGTGCCACCAGCAGATTAGCGGGAGCGGCTGAGCAGTTCTTC.

V is TRBV27 and J is TRBJ1-5; 8 positions agree with TRBD1. Germline lookup yields CDR1 MNHEY and CDR2 SMNVEV (reference sequence). The CDR3 is 14 residues long. The ends lost 4 bases at V and 7 bases at J; junction bases unmatched: 6. The CDR3 protein is CASSSTGGRQPQHF. In nucleotides, the CDR3 is TGTGCCAGCAGTTCCACAGGGGGAAGGCAGCCCCAGCATTTT.

The chain recombines TRBV19 with TRBJ2-1; 7 bases align to TRBD1. The length of the CDR3 is 15 residues. With 5 bases clipped from V and 4 bases from J, the junction kept 8 bases outside the gene matches. Germline CDR1 LNHDA, CDR2 SQIVND (reference sequence). CDR3 sequence: CASSSTGTAYNEQFF. The CDR3 DNA reads TGTGCCAGTAGTTCCACCGGGACAGCTTACAATGAGCAGTTCTTC.

The chain links TRBV7-2 to TRBJ2-7; 11 bases fit TRBD2. The CDR3 runs to 16 residues. J gave up 6 bases and V 5 bases, and 12 bases lay outside the gene matches. The V gene's germline CDR1 is SGHTA and CDR2 FQGNSA. In nucleotides, the CDR3 is TGTGCCAGCAGCCGCTTAGCGGGGGGGCCAGGAAGCGAGCAGTACTTC. Its protein product is CASSRLAGGPGSEQYF.

The genes are TRBV7-9 and TRBJ2-7; 9 nucleotides agree with TRBD1. The CDR3 extends over 15 amino acids. With V trimmed by 6 bases and J by 0 bases, 6 bases remained unmatched. Per germline, CDR1 SEHNR and CDR2 FQNEAQ (reference sequence). CDR3: CASRTGQGFSYEQYF. CDR3 coding DNA: TGTGCCAGCAGGACGGGACAGGGATTCTCCTACGAGCAGTACTTC. Complete variable domain (other parts from reference TRBV7-9 and TRBJ2-7): DTGVSQNPRHKITKRGQNVTFRCDPISEHNRLYWYRQTLGQGPEFLTYFQNEAQLEKSRLLSDRFSAERPKGSFSTLEIQRTEQGDSAMYLCASRTGQGFSYEQYFGPGTRLTVT.

A few counts support this clone. The chain joins TRBV10-1 to TRBJ1-1; D is unclear. CDR3 length equals 13 residues. Trimming shortened V by 2 bases and J by 2 bases, and 6 bases separated the two germline ends. Germline CDR1 reads WNHNN; CDR2 reads SYGVQD (reference sequence). The CDR3 here is CASSESSNTEAFF. The CDR3 DNA sequence: TGCGCCAGCAGTGAGAGCTCAAACACTGAAGCTTTCTTT.

CDR3 sequence reads: CASSPGSGYNQPQHF. CDR3 DNA sequence: TGTGCCAGCTCACCAGGGTCCGGCTATAATCAGCCCCAGCATTTT. The chain has TRBV18 and TRBJ1-5; D is undetermined. The CDR3 is 15 amino acids. Germline-derived CDR1 and CDR2 are KGHSH and LQKENI. Trimming took off 2 bases at V and 4 bases at J, with 12 bases between the two ends. Based on the CDR3 plus reference TRBV18 and TRBJ1-5, the full variable domain is NAGVMQNPRHLVRRRGQEARLRCSPMKGHSHVYWYRQLPEEGLKFMVYLQKENIIDESGMPKERFSAEFPKEGPSILRIQQVVRGDSAAYFCASSPGSGYNQPQHFGDGTRLSIL.

This chain joins TRBV2 and TRBJ2-1; D is unresolved. CDR3 size: 13 residues. CDR1 is SNHLY and CDR2 is FYNNEI in the germline V gene. Trimming removed 4 bases from V and 4 bases from J, with 8 bases in between. The CDR3 nucleotides are TGTGCCAGCAGTGTCGAGGTATACAATGAGCAGTTCTTC. As protein: CASSVEVYNEQFF.

The gene calls are TRBV14 and TRBJ1-2, with D possibly TRBD1 on 6 matching bases. This CDR3 is built from 17 residues. Germline V CDR1 and CDR2: SGHDN, FVKESK. The V and J ends lost 4 bases and 4 bases respectively, with 22 bases between them. CDR3 nucleotide sequence: TGTGCCAGCAGCCCCACTCCGGACAGAGCACCCCCCTATGGCTACACCTTC. Amino acid sequence: CASSPTPDRAPPYGYTF.

The V and J genes are TRBV11-2 and TRBJ1-2; D is uncertain. The CDR3 is 13 amino acids. The germline gives CDR1 SGHAT, CDR2 FQNNGV. Trimming took off 5 bases at V and 5 bases at J, with 12 bases between the two ends. CDR3 in DNA: TGTGCCAGCAGCCCGGCGGCAGCTTATGGCTACACCTTC. It is translated as CASSPAAAYGYTF.

The V gene is TRBV7-9, the J gene TRBJ2-2; D gene ambiguous. Germline CDR1 SEHNR, CDR2 FQNEAQ (reference sequence). Trimming stripped 5 bases from V and 1 base from J, with 8 bases between. This CDR3 has 14 residues. The CDR3 sequence is CASSLDKNTGELFF. The DNA of the CDR3 is TGTGCCAGCAGCCTTGACAAGAACACCGGGGAGCTGTTTTTT.

This sequence joins TRBV19 and TRBJ1-1, with TRBD1 matching 7 bases. V shed 6 bases and J 4 bases; nucleotides not matched to a gene: 5. The CDR3 has 13 residues. Germline CDR1 LNHDA, CDR2 SQIVND (reference sequence). This chain's CDR3 is CASSTTGITEAFF. CDR3 bases: TGTGCCAGTAGCACGACAGGGATCACTGAAGCTTTCTTT.

The V and J genes are TRBV4-1 and TRBJ1-2; D unresolved. Trimming left V 3 bases short and J 4 bases short, with 12 bases between. This CDR3 region has 14 residues. Germline V gene data show CDR1 as MGHRA and CDR2 as YSYEKL. The CDR3 DNA follows: TGCGCCAGCAGCCAGATCGCGGGGAGCTATGGCTACACCTTC. Amino acids: CASSQIAGSYGYTF.

This chain connects TRBV10-3 to TRBJ2-1, with TRBD2 as a possible D gene (6 bases). The germline CDR1 and CDR2 sequences are ENHRY and SYGVKD. Trimming removed 0 bases at V and 3 bases at J, with 9 bases between. The CDR3 is 15 residues long. The CDR3 loop reads CAISESGSGYNEQFF. CDR3 nucleotides: TGTGCCATCAGTGAGTCCGGTAGCGGCTACAATGAGCAGTTCTTC.